The present T cell receptor (beta chain) was sequenced within a study of T cell repertoires in cytomegalovirus infection. Study overall: The authors used CMV epitopes that were HLA-C-restricted (recently identified) and HLA-B-restricted (well studied). CMV infection plus the matching HLA type was flagged by public TCR beta signatures. Whole-study results and caveats: HLA-C-restricted CMV-specific TCR beta clonotypes were dominant in the ex vivo response. Carriers of CMV plus the relevant HLA were identified by cumulative public TCR beta family frequency.

V lost 5 bases to trimming and J lost 6 bases, with 11 bases between them. The CDR3 has 13 residues. The germline CDR1 and CDR2 sequences are SGHAT and FQNNGV. This clonotype was observed a few times. Its antigen is unidentified. TCRdb ran MiXCR on the reads and lists one entry per CDR3 protein. The profile shows under 450,000 distinct CDR3 sequences, about 35% of them singletons. Sample: cultured PBMCs, taken from culture after CMV antigen stimulation. The TCR was taken from a human donor in good health (CMV status not recorded). Some clones in this sample may be carry-over from other donors' samples. The rearrangement links TRBV11-2 to TRBJ1-5, with D hard to call. CDR3 DNA: TGTGCCAGCAGCAAGGGTGACGGTCAGCCCCAGCATTTT. Translation: CASSKGDGQPQHF.